Sequencing of this TCR beta chain was carried out in a study of cytotoxic CD8 clonotypes in ibrutinib-treated CLL. Study at large: Mean per-sample yields comprised around 280,000 productive templates and fewer than 95,000 productive rearrangements.

The germline V gene has CDR1 MDHEN and CDR2 SYDVKM. Trimming took 7 bases from V and 8 from J, leaving 14 bases between them. This CDR3 has 12 residues. Produced via immunoSEQ multiplex PCR; TCRdb's table is partial and in-frame only. The table includes around 60,000 clones, approximately 62% detected once. The receptor was derived from a human donor with chronic lymphocytic leukemia. The rearrangement links TRBV28 to TRBJ1-1; perhaps TRBD1 as D (5 bases). Here the sequenced sample was PBMCs, taken after 12 months of ibrutinib treatment. The CDR3 sequence is CASKLLQGEAFF. CDR3 in DNA: TGTGCCAGCAAACTTCTGCAGGGAGAAGCTTTCTTT. The whole variable domain, remainder taken from reference TRBV28 and TRBJ1-1, is DVKVTQSSRYLVKRTGEKVFLECVQDMDHENMFWYRQDPGLGLRLIYFSYDVKMKEKGDIPEGYSVSREKKERFSLILESASTNQTSMYLCASKLLQGEAFFGQGTRLTVV.